These T cell receptor beta chains were read from a single sample in a study of blood T cells in healthy people across ages. TCRdb processed the 5' RACE reads anew with MiXCR; each CDR3 protein has one entry. The sample contains 650,000 to 1,000,000 distinct CDR3 sequences, roughly 34% of which appear only once. The material sequenced was blood. The origin of the receptors is a man between 18 and 35 years old in good health. Each CDR3 is given with its conserved first and last residue. The D gene is left open where the match is weak. Clone size is stated in some rows and not others, as once, few, many or a class when expanded.

abundance,j_gene,d_gene,v_gene,CDR3nt,CDR3aa
.,TRBJ1-5,.,TRBV6-2/TRBV6-3,TGTGCCAGCAGTTACAGGGAGGGCAATCAGCCCCAGCATTTT,CASSYREGNQPQHF
few,TRBJ1-1,TRBD1,TRBV2,TGTGCCAGCAGTGAAGTGGCAGGGGGGAACACTGAAGCTTTCTTT,CASSEVAGGNTEAFF
few,TRBJ2-7,.,TRBV18,TGTGCCAGCTCACCACGGGGGACTCCCTTATCAGGCGAGCAGTACTTC,CASSPRGTPLSGEQYF
.,TRBJ2-1,.,TRBV5-5,TGTACCAGCAGCTTGGAGGCGGCAGCCTCCTACAATGAGCAGTTCTTC,CTSSLEAAASYNEQFF
.,TRBJ2-7,TRBD2,TRBV12-3/TRBV12-4,TGTGCCAGCAGTGTTGGGACTAGGGTCGACGAGCAGTACTTC,CASSVGTRVDEQYF
once,TRBJ1-1,.,TRBV20-1,TGCAGTGCTAGAGATGCGTCAATCCGCACTGAAGCTTTCTTT,CSARDASIRTEAFF
.,TRBJ2-2,TRBD1,TRBV5-1,TGCGCCAGCAGCCCTGGGGACAGCCCGAACACCGGGGAGCTGTTTTTT,CASSPGDSPNTGELFF
.,TRBJ2-5,TRBD1,TRBV11-3,TGTGCCAGCAGCCGACGACAGGGGAACCAAGAGACCCAGTACTTC,CASSRRQGNQETQYF
many,TRBJ2-7,TRBD1,TRBV10-3,TGTGCCACCGGGCTACAGGGGTCCTACGAGCAGTACTTC,CATGLQGSYEQYF
.,TRBJ1-4,.,TRBV7-2,TGTGCCAGCAGCTTTCCCGGGGGGCTTGGTGAAAAACTGTTTTTT,CASSFPGGLGEKLFF
.,TRBJ2-3,.,TRBV20-1,TGCAGTGCTAGAGACGTAAGCGCGGGGAAGGGGGCAGATACGCAGTATTTT,CSARDVSAGKGADTQYF
.,TRBJ2-6,.,TRBV14,TGTGCCAGCAGCCCGCGGGGTCTGGACAGGAGCATCTCTGGGGCCAACGTCCTGACTTTC,CASSPRGLDRSISGANVLTF
.,TRBJ2-4,.,TRBV2,TGTGCCAGCAGTCCGGGCCAAACCCTGCACTTC,CASSPGQTLHF
few,TRBJ2-5,.,TRBV5-1,TGCGCCAGCAGGGACCAAACAGGTCTCCAAGAGACCCAGTACTTC,CASRDQTGLQETQYF
few,TRBJ2-7,.,TRBV25-1,TGTGCCAGCAGTGATTACGGCGGCTCCTACGAGCAGTACTTC,CASSDYGGSYEQYF
.,TRBJ2-3,TRBD2,TRBV7-9,TGTGCCAGCGGGCCTAGCGGGGGTAACACAGATACGCAGTATTTT,CASGPSGGNTDTQYF
.,TRBJ1-2,.,TRBV30,TGTGCCTGGAGTACAGGGACGGTTGGCTACACCTTC,CAWSTGTVGYTF
.,TRBJ1-1,.,TRBV12-3/TRBV12-4,TGTGCCAGCAGGCCTCCAGGGGACTCTGAAGCTTTCTTT,CASRPPGDSEAFF
.,TRBJ2-3,.,TRBV7-9,TGTGCCAGCAGCGGAAGTACCGGCATGAATACGCAGTATTTT,CASSGSTGMNTQYF
.,TRBJ2-3,.,TRBV11-3,TGTGCCAGCAGCTCCGGGGGCGGGTTTGATGGGGATACGCAGTATTTT,CASSSGGGFDGDTQYF
many,TRBJ2-6,.,TRBV7-2,TGTGCCAGCAGCTTAGGGACACAAGCCAACGTCCTGACTTTC,CASSLGTQANVLTF
.,TRBJ2-5,.,TRBV19,TGTGCCAGTAGGAATCCAGGGGCGCGCGAGACCCAGTACTTC,CASRNPGARETQYF
.,TRBJ1-2,.,TRBV4-3,TGCGCCAGCAGCCCCCACGGAAATGGCTACACCTTC,CASSPHGNGYTF
.,TRBJ1-2,.,TRBV30,TGTGCCTGGAGGGGACCGGGACCTAGGAATGGCTACACCTTC,CAWRGPGPRNGYTF
.,TRBJ2-7,TRBD1,TRBV28,TGTGCCAGCAGTGAGACCGGGACAGGGTTGAACGAGCAGTACTTC,CASSETGTGLNEQYF
many,TRBJ2-7,TRBD2,TRBV7-2,TGTGCCAGCAGCTCCGGGACTAGCAGATACGAGCAGTACTTC,CASSSGTSRYEQYF
.,TRBJ1-6,.,TRBV12-3/TRBV12-4,TGTGCCAGCAGGGCAGGGGTGGTCAATTCACCCCTCCACTTT,CASRAGVVNSPLHF
few,TRBJ1-2,.,TRBV5-6,TGTGCCAGCAGCTTCCGGAGCAGGCCCAACTATGGCTACACCTTC,CASSFRSRPNYGYTF
few,TRBJ1-2,TRBD1,TRBV5-1,TGCGCCAGCAGCCCAAGAACCGGGACAGGGGTCTCTAACTATGGCTACACCTTC,CASSPRTGTGVSNYGYTF
.,TRBJ1-1,.,TRBV5-4,TGTGCCAGCAGGCGAGAGGGGGAGGCCACTGAAGCTTTCTTT,CASRREGEATEAFF
few,TRBJ2-1,.,TRBV7-9,TGTGCCAGCAGCTCACGGGCGGGACGGACCACTGGGGAGCAGTTCTTC,CASSSRAGRTTGEQFF
once,TRBJ2-1,.,TRBV7-3,TGTGCCAACAGCTTACGGGCAGGGTCGACGTACAATGAGCAGTTCTTC,CANSLRAGSTYNEQFF
.,TRBJ2-7,TRBD1,TRBV28,TGTGCCAGCAGCATACAGGGGAAAGGAGACAATGAGCAGTACTTC,CASSIQGKGDNEQYF